This T cell receptor beta chain derives from a study of spatial heterogeneity in lung cancer. Across the whole study: Raw sequencing reads included, on average, more than eight appearances of each unique TCR and UMI combination. Overall study findings and caveats: Tumors with more nonsynonymous mutations had more expanded intratumoral alpha and beta TCRs.

Specified time point: sample taken at primary tumor resection. This clonotype was found many times. Its target is unknown. The library was built for alpha chains, so this beta chain is an off-target read and its size means little. Individually, TCR cDNA molecules were each labelled with a unique molecular identifier. TCRdb re-called the 5' RACE reads through MiXCR, storing one row per CDR3 protein. Of about 8,100 distinct CDR3 sequences listed, about 12% are singletons. The receptor was derived from a male donor with early-stage non-small cell lung cancer. This material consisted of lung tumor tissue, taken at surgery.

CDR3 bases: TGTGCCAGCAGCTCCGGATACCGCACAGATACGCAGTATTTT. Amino acid sequence: CASSSGYRTDTQYF. This chain joins TRBV5-4 and TRBJ2-3; D is unclear. CDR3 length equals 14 residues. Trimming pared 3 bases from V and 1 base from J, leaving 9 bases between. CDR1 and CDR2 (germline): SGHNT, YYREEE (reference sequence).